These 2 T cell receptor beta chains were sequenced from one sample in a study of cytomegalovirus exposure and HLA in healthy donors. Both 60 Vbeta primers and 13 Jbeta primers went into the PCR. The data were produced by immunoSEQ multiplex PCR, yet TCRdb's version contains in-frame clones alone and is incomplete. Among around 150,000 clones listed, approximately 9% were seen once. Sequenced input: PBMCs. The receptors shown here come from a male donor in good health and CMV-seronegative.

DNA for the CDR3: TGCGCCAGCAGCCAAGGAGAGAGTTTCTCTAATGAAAAACTGTTTTTT. Protein: CASSQGESFSNEKLFF. This chain joins TRBV4-1 and TRBJ1-4; D unresolved. The germline V gene has CDR1 MGHRA and CDR2 YSYEKL. Deletions cut 1 base from V and 3 bases from J, with 12 bases between. The CDR3 consists of 16 residues.

This clone was observed a few times. The CDR3 here is CASSLTRNEQFF. The CDR3 DNA reads as TGTGCCAGCAGCTTAACGCGCAATGAGCAGTTCTTC. The chain employs TRBV7-2 and TRBJ2-1; no clear D gene. This CDR3 spans 12 amino acids. Germline V gene lookup returns CDR1 SGHTA and CDR2 FQGNSA. V was shortened by 2 bases and J by 6 bases, with 5 bases between the two germline ends.